Below, one TCR beta chain is given with its context. This sample is drawn from a study of blood T cells in healthy people across ages. Germline loops: CDR1 SGHTA, CDR2 FQGNSA. The CDR3 is 14 residues long. Trimming left V 5 bases short and J 10 bases short, with 18 bases between. Using a J-beta primer mix together with a sample-barcoded 5' primer, a second PCR was run for about 6 to 12 cycles. Each cDNA molecule was tagged by a template-switch adaptor that had 12 random nucleotides. TCRdb fed the 5' RACE reads into MiXCR, producing one record per CDR3 protein. This sample has fewer than 700,000 distinct CDR3 sequences, with around 48% found just once. In terms of origin and age, donors were healthy Caucasian individuals from Russia aged roughly 6 to 90. Samples had at least 6.5 million PBMCs isolated from them. Total RNA was isolated from each sample in quantities of at least 6 micrograms.

This chain joins TRBV7-2 and TRBJ2-1; no clear D gene. The sequence derives from a man older than 75 in good health. The specimen was blood. CDR3 sequence reads: CASSPGFLRTEQFF. DNA for the CDR3: TGTGCCAGCAGCCCGGGTTTCCTCCGGACGGAGCAGTTCTTC.